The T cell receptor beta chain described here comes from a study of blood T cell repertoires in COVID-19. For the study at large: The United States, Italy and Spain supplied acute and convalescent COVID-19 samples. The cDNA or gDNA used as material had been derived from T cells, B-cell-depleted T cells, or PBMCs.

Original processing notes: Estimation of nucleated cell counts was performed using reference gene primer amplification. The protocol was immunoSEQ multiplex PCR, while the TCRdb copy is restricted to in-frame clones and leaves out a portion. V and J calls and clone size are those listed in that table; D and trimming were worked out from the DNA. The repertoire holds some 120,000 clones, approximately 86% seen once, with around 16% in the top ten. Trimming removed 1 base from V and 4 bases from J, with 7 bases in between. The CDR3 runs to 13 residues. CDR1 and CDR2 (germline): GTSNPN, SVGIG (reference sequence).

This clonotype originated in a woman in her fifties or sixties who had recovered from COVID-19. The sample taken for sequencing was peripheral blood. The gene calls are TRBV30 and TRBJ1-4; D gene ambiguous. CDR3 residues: CAWSGLINEKLFF. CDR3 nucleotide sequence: TGTGCCTGGAGTGGACTGATTAATGAAAAACTGTTTTTT. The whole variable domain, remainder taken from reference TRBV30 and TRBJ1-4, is SQTIHQWPATLVQPVGSPLSLECTVEGTSNPNLYWYRQAAGRGLQLLFYSVGIGQISSEVPQNLSASRPQDRQFILSSKKLLLSDSGFYLCAWSGLINEKLFFGSGTQLSVL.